The count of the clone carrying this T cell receptor beta chain is one. Antigen specificity is unknown. The data are from a study of identical twins. General study points: The study found that models underestimated out-of-frame TCR alpha sharing in monozygotic twins.

CDR1 is SQVTM, CDR2 ANQGSEA, per germline. There are 15 residues in the CDR3. The V end lost 4 bases, the J end lost 0 bases, and 13 bases lay between the germline ends. TCRdb reprocessed the 5' RACE reads with MiXCR, giving one entry per CDR3 protein. Among 1,800,000 or so distinct CDR3 sequences listed, around a third were seen once. The V call is TRBV29-1, the J call TRBJ1-3; a possible D gene is TRBD1 (5 bases). The source material was cord blood. The receptor was isolated from a newborn girl in good health. In DNA, the CDR3 is TGCAGCGTTGCAGGAGGGGTCCCCTCTGGAAACACCATATATTTT. Its translation: CSVAGGVPSGNTIYF.